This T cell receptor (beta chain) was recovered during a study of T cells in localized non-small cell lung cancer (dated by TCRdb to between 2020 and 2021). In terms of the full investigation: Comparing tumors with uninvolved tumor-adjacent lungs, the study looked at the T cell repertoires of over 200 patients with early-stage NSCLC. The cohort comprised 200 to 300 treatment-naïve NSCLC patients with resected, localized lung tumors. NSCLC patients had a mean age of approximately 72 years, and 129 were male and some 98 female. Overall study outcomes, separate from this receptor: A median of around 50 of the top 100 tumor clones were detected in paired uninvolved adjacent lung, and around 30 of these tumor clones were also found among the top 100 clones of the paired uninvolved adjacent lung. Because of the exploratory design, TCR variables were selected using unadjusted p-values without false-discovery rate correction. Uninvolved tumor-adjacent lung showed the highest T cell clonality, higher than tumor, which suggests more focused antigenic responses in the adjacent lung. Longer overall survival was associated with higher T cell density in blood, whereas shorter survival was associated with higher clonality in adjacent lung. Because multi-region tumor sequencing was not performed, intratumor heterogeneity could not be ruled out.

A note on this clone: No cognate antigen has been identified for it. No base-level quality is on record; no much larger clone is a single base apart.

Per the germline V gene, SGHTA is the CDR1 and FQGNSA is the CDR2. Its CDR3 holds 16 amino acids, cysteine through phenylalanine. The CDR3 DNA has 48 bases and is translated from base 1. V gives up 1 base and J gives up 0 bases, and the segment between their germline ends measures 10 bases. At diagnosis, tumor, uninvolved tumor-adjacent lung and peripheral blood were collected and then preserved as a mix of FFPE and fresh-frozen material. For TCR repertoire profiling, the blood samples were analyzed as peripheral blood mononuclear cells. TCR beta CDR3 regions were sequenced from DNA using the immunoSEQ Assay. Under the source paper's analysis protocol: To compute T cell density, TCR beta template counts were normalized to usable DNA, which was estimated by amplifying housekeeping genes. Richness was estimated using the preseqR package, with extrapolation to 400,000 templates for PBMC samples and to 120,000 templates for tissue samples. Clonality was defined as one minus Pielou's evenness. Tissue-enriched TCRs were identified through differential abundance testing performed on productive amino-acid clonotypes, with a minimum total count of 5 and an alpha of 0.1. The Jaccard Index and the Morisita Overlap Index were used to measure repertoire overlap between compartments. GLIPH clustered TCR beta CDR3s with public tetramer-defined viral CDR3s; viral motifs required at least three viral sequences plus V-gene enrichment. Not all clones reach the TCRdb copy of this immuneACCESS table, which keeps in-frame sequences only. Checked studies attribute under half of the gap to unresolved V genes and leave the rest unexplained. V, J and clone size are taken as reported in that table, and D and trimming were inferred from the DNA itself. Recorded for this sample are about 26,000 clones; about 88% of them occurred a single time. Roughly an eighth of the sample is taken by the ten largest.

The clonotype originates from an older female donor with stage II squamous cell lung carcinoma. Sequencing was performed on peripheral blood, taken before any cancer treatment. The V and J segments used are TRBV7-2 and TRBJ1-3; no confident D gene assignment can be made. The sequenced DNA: TGTGCCAGCAGCTTAGGCCCGCCTATCTCTGGAAACACCATATATTTT. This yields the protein CASSLGPPISGNTIYF.